This T cell receptor (beta chain) was observed in a study of blood T cell repertoires in COVID-19. Study-level background: Whether acute or convalescent, the COVID-19 samples came from the United States, Italy and Spain. The cDNA or gDNA used as material had been derived from T cells, B-cell-depleted T cells, or PBMCs.

The V and J ends lost 2 bases and 0 bases respectively, with 16 bases between them. Germline V gene data show CDR1 as LNHDA and CDR2 as SQIVND (reference sequence). This CDR3 is built from 17 residues. Clones were sequenced by immunoSEQ multiplex PCR, and TCRdb holds only the in-frame ones, with some missing. The data show over 120,000 clones, 88% seen once. This chain links TRBV19 with TRBJ1-1; TRBD1 might be the D (6 bases). The TCR comes from a woman in her fifties or sixties with acute or convalescent COVID-19. The sample taken for sequencing was peripheral blood. The CDR3 reads CASSIRSGGQVNTEAFF. DNA of the CDR3: TGTGCCAGTAGTATAAGGTCTGGGGGACAAGTGAACACTGAAGCTTTCTTT.